This TCR beta chain is drawn from a study of CD8+ T cells in alopecia areata. Overall study context: Percent of scalp involved defined treated patients' severity scores.

From germline, CDR1 is ENHRY and CDR2 SYGVKD. With 5 bases clipped from V and 5 bases from J, the junction kept 7 bases outside the gene matches. This CDR3 has 14 amino acids. The treatment was: oral pan-JAK inhibitor, 5-10 mg twice daily. cDNA serving as the sequencing template came from extracted, reverse transcribed RNA. Sequencing used immunoSEQ multiplex PCR; TCRdb keeps in-frame clones, though not all of them. The sample lists fewer than 250,000 clones, 40% to 45% occurring once. Points from the study as a whole: Scalp lesions, especially in alopecia totalis/universalis, had higher clonality than normal scalp. Treatment with tofacitinib significantly lowered scalp clonality and reduced expanded CD8+ clones among the top 100.

A note on this clone: The antigen remains unidentified.

The rearrangement uses TRBV10-3 and TRBJ1-2, with TRBD1 identical over 8 bases. The clonotype was recovered from a human donor with alopecia areata. Material: CD4+ T cells sorted from blood, obtained around week 36, from a patient treated with tofacitinib. The CDR3 DNA follows: TGTGCCATCAGTCCGGGACAGGCGTATTATGGCTACACCTTC. Protein sequence: CAISPGQAYYGYTF.